The entry below describes one TCR beta chain. CDR3 length: 14 residues. Germline trimming cut 7 bases from V and 2 bases from J; bases unmatched to any gene: 5. Here immunoSEQ multiplex PCR was the method, and the copy in TCRdb shows in-frame clones only, minus some. There are about 76,000 clones in the sample; around four fifths occur only once, and 2.8% lies in the top ten. The data were obtained in a study of T cell clones after liver transplantation. For the study at large: Tolerance: complete withdrawal held at least one year, liver enzymes staying within twice normal. Samples came pre-transplant, pre-randomization before withdrawal, and post-randomization after withdrawal ended.

The receptor's source is a human patient who received a liver transplant. The T cells may come from the graft donor. Sequenced material: CD4+ T cells from blood, taken at the 22-month timepoint. V and J are TRBV5-3 and TRBJ2-4, with 8 bases lining up with TRBD1. TRBV5-3 is flagged as an ORF with uncertain function. CDR3 amino acids: CARQDRGSKNIQYF. CDR3 nucleotide sequence: TGTGCCAGACAAGACAGGGGCTCCAAAAACATTCAGTACTTC.